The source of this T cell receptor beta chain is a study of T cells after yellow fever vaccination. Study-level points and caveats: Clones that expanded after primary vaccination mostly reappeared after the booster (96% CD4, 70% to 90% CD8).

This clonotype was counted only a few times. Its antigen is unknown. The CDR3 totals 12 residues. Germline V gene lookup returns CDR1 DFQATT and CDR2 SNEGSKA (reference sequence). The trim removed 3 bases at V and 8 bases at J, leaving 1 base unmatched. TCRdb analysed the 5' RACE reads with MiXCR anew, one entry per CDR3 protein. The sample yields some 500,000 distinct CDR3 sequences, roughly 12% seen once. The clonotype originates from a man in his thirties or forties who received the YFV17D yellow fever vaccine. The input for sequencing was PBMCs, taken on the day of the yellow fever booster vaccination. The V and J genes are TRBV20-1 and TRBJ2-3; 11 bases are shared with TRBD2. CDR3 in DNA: TGCAGTGCTAGGGGACTAGCGGTTACGCAGTATTTT. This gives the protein CSARGLAVTQYF.